This T cell receptor (beta chain) was obtained from a study of blood T cell repertoires in COVID-19. Study-level information: Samples came from the United States, Italy and Spain, spanning acute and convalescent COVID-19. T cells, B-cell-depleted T cells, or PBMCs provided the cDNA or gDNA that served as material.

This CDR3 is 15 amino acids long. Germline V gene lookup returns CDR1 MNHEY and CDR2 SVGAGI. Trimming stripped 7 bases from V and 4 bases from J, with 14 bases between. The cohort comprised adults aged about 18 to 100 years residing in about two dozen US areas. The study assigned cohorts using participant-reported clinical history. The data were produced by immunoSEQ multiplex PCR, yet TCRdb's version contains in-frame clones alone and is incomplete. Of hundreds of thousands of clones in the sample, approximately 88% were seen once. The genes are TRBV6-5 and TRBJ1-6, with D possibly TRBD1 on 5 matching bases. Material for sequencing was PBMCs or T cells enriched from blood (not recorded which). The TCR was taken from a woman in her forties with acute COVID-19. The chain's CDR3 is CASTPRTNYNSPLHF. CDR3 coding DNA: TGTGCCAGCACCCCACGGACAAATTATAATTCACCCCTCCACTTT.